The 29 T cell receptor beta chains given below trace back to one sample, sequenced in a study of CD8 T cells in Susac syndrome. After extraction with the RNeasy kit, roughly 0.5 to 1 ug of the RNA was reverse transcribed using random hexamers. TCRdb used MiXCR to reprocess the immunoSEQ multiplex PCR reads, holding one entry per CDR3 protein. The sample shows approximately 160,000 distinct CDR3 sequences, about 91% of them seen only once. The sequenced material came from CD4+ T cells from PBMCs. These receptor sequences come from a human donor in good health.

The chain joins TRBV6-2 or TRBV6-3 to TRBJ2-7, with D unclear. Germline loops: CDR1 MNHEY, CDR2 SVGEGT. There are 11 residues in the CDR3. V was clipped by 5 bases and J by 4 bases, with 6 bases between them. The DNA for the CDR3 is TGTGCCAGCAGTGACCCTTACGAGCAGTACTTC. It codes for CASSDPYEQYF.

This clonotype was observed once. The gene calls are TRBV6-2 or TRBV6-3 and TRBJ2-7; no clear D. CDR1 is MNHEY and CDR2 is SVGEGT in the germline V gene. CDR3 length: 14 residues. V gave up 7 bases and J gave up 6 bases, with 19 bases separating them. In nucleotides, the CDR3 is TGTGCCAGCAACTCACTCGGGCAATTGCGCGAGCAGTACTTC. Protein product: CASNSLGQLREQYF.

This clonotype was detected only once. This chain uses TRBV20-1 with TRBJ2-7, with TRBD1 matching 7 bases. Germline V CDR1 and CDR2: DFQATT, SNEGSKA (reference sequence). The CDR3 has 13 amino acids. V trimming: 1 base; J trimming: 3 bases; junction bases outside the gene matches: 3. The CDR3 is CSARGGTVYEQYF. The CDR3 DNA sequence: TGCAGTGCTAGAGGAGGGACAGTCTACGAGCAGTACTTC.

V is TRBV5-1 and J is TRBJ2-5; D possibly corresponds to TRBD2 (6 bases). V lost 3 bases to trimming and J lost 7 bases, with 16 bases between them. CDR3 length: 14 residues. Germline V gene sequence: CDR1 SGHRS, CDR2 YFSETQ. The CDR3 coding sequence is TGCGCCAGCAGCTCAACCCTGGGAGGCGGGACCCAGTACTTC. Translating gives CASSSTLGGGTQYF.

The V gene is TRBV3-1, the J gene TRBJ2-5; D unresolved. The CDR3 runs 13 residues. Trimming pared 0 bases from V and 9 bases from J, leaving 11 bases between. From germline, CDR1 is LGHDT and CDR2 YNNKEL (reference sequence). In DNA form, the CDR3 reads TGTGCCAGCAGCCAAGATTTTCGTGGTCCCCAGTACTTC. Amino acid sequence: CASSQDFRGPQYF.

The V gene is TRBV7-9, the J gene TRBJ2-5; 8 nucleotides match TRBD1. The CDR3 is 16 residues long. Germline V lookup: CDR1 SEHNR, CDR2 FQNEAQ (reference sequence). Trimming at V came to 5 bases and at J to 5 bases, leaving 13 bases not matched to a gene. The CDR3 loop reads CASSPGQASLGETQYF. CDR3 DNA: TGTGCCAGCAGCCCGGGACAGGCCTCCCTGGGGGAGACCCAGTACTTC.

The rearrangement uses TRBV7-9 and TRBJ1-4; D may be TRBD1 (6 bases). The CDR3 length is 13 residues. V was trimmed by 2 bases and J by 6 bases, leaving 7 bases between them. Germline CDR1 and CDR2: SEHNR and FQNEAQ (reference sequence). In DNA, the CDR3 is TGTGCCAGCAGCTTACCAGGGGATGAAAAACTGTTTTTT. This gives the protein CASSLPGDEKLFF.

The chain has TRBV7-9 and TRBJ1-5; D is ambiguous. The CDR3 has 14 amino acids. Germline-derived CDR1 and CDR2 are SEHNR and FQNEAQ (reference sequence). V lost 5 bases, J lost 5 bases, and 13 bases lay in between. Here the CDR3 DNA reads TGTGCCAGCAGCCCCTTCGGAGCGGATCAGCCCCAGCATTTT. Translated, it gives CASSPFGADQPQHF.

The genes are TRBV19 and TRBJ1-5; 10 bases align to TRBD1. Germline CDR1 reads LNHDA; CDR2 reads SQIVND (reference sequence). CDR3 length: 14 residues. The ends lost 4 bases at V and 5 bases at J; junction bases unmatched: 2. CDR3 DNA: TGTGCCAGTAGTAGGGACAGGGGAGATCAGCCCCAGCATTTT. Amino acid sequence: CASSRDRGDQPQHF.

The gene calls are TRBV4-3 and TRBJ2-1, with TRBD2 matching over 8 bases. J gave up 7 bases and V 1 base, and 6 bases lay outside the gene matches. This CDR3 is 15 amino acids long. Germline V lookup: CDR1 LGHNA, CDR2 YSLEER. This chain's CDR3 is CASSQAGTSQNEQFF. Written as DNA, the CDR3 is TGCGCCAGCAGCCAAGCCGGGACTAGTCAGAATGAGCAGTTCTTC.

V usage is TRBV7-3 and J usage is TRBJ2-2; 9 nucleotides line up with TRBD2. Trimming at V came to 5 bases and at J to 2 bases, leaving 6 bases not matched to a gene. There are 16 residues in the CDR3. Germline CDR1 and CDR2: SGHTA and FQGTGA. In DNA form, the CDR3 reads TGTGCCAGCAGCGGCCCGGGACTAGCCAACACCGGGGAGCTGTTTTTT. Its protein product is CASSGPGLANTGELFF.

The rearrangement links TRBV30 to TRBJ2-4, with D perhaps matching TRBD1 or TRBD2 (5 bases each). In germline, CDR1 is GTSNPN, CDR2 SVGIG (reference sequence). V was pared by 2 bases and J by 7 bases, with 9 bases between. This CDR3 comprises 12 residues. CDR3 coding DNA: TGTGCCTGGAGTACGGGACGGAACATTCAGTACTTC. Protein sequence: CAWSTGRNIQYF.

V is TRBV29-1 and J is TRBJ2-1; D might be TRBD1 (6 bases). The CDR3 covers 12 residues. In germline, CDR1 is SQVTM, CDR2 ANQGSEA. The V end was cut by 5 bases, the J end by 6 bases, with 11 bases between. The CDR3 sequence: CSVFGGPNEQFF. The CDR3 coding sequence is TGCAGCGTTTTTGGGGGCCCCAATGAGCAGTTCTTC.

The CDR3 nucleotides read TGCAGTGCTCCCACCGGACAGGAGCAAGAGACCCAGTACTTC. Its translation is CSAPTGQEQETQYF. This chain uses TRBV20-1 with TRBJ2-5, with 7 bases that match TRBD1. Germline values: CDR1 DFQATT, CDR2 SNEGSKA (reference sequence). The CDR3 spans 14 residues. V lost 5 bases and J lost 2; bases outside the gene matches: 8.

The chain has TRBV10-3 and TRBJ1-4; 10 nucleotides agree with TRBD1. This CDR3 is built from 14 residues. The junction had 4 bases not matched to a gene; V was cut back by 11 bases and J by 1 base. The V gene's germline CDR1 is ENHRY and CDR2 SYGVKD. CDR3 sequence (DNA): TGTGCCGCCGGACAGGGGGGAACTAATGAAAAACTGTTTTTT. Translation gives CAAGQGGTNEKLFF.

The chain carries TRBV29-1 and TRBJ2-1; D possibly corresponds to TRBD1 (5 bases). The V end lost 8 bases, the J end lost 3 bases, and 11 bases lay between the germline ends. Germline V gene sequence: CDR1 SQVTM, CDR2 ANQGSEA. This CDR3 comprises 12 residues. CDR3 nucleotides: TGCAGCTCCGGCAGGGACTACAATGAGCAGTTCTTC. Translation gives CSSGRDYNEQFF.

The chain combines TRBV12-3 or TRBV12-4 with TRBJ1-5, with 8 bases matching TRBD1. V dropped 3 bases and J dropped 7; count of bases not matched to a gene: 5. The CDR3 contains 14 residues. The CDR3 sequence is CASSLGDRGQPQHF. The CDR3 region has the DNA TGTGCCAGCAGTTTGGGAGACAGGGGACAGCCCCAGCATTTT.

The genes are TRBV28 and TRBJ1-4; D is undetermined. Trimming shortened V by 10 bases and J by 7 bases, and 13 bases separated the two germline ends. There are 12 residues in the CDR3. Germline CDR1 reads MDHEN; CDR2 reads SYDVKM. The CDR3 region has the DNA TGTGCCACGACGCGGGGTTCTGAAAAACTGTTTTTT. This translates into CATTRGSEKLFF.

The rearrangement uses TRBV3-1 and TRBJ2-7, with D perhaps matching TRBD2 (6 bases). The CDR3 has 14 amino acids. V lost 4 bases to trimming and J lost 2 bases, with 12 bases between them. Per the germline V gene, CDR1 is LGHDT and CDR2 is YNNKEL (reference sequence). CDR3 sequence reads: CASSLGTHPYEQYF. The CDR3 DNA reads as TGTGCCAGCAGCCTCGGGACTCATCCCTACGAGCAGTACTTC.

The V call is TRBV5-8, the J call TRBJ2-5, with D tentatively TRBD1 (6 bases). The CDR3 sequence is 14 residues long. Germline CDR1 and CDR2: SGHTS and YDEGEE. V was pared by 3 bases and J by 6 bases, with 15 bases between. The CDR3 loop is CASSSQGAGQTQYF. The CDR3, as DNA: TGTGCCAGCAGCTCACAGGGAGCCGGACAGACCCAGTACTTC.

This chain connects TRBV7-3 to TRBJ2-7, with 7 bases aligning to TRBD1. V was clipped by 1 base and J by 4 bases; unmatched bases: 13. The germline gives CDR1 SGHTA, CDR2 FQGTGA. The CDR3 runs to 17 residues. The CDR3 bases are TGTGCCAGCAGCTTAAGGTTTACCGGACAGGACCAATACGAGCAGTACTTC. This gives the protein CASSLRFTGQDQYEQYF.

The chain uses TRBV7-8 and TRBJ2-7, with D uncertain. This CDR3 has 17 amino acids. Between the trimmed V and J ends, which lost 4 bases and 2 bases, there was a span of 21 bases. Germline V gene lookup returns CDR1 SGHVS and CDR2 FQNEAQ. This chain's CDR3 is CASSSGRPSHLPYEQYF. In nucleotides, the CDR3 is TGTGCCAGCAGCTCTGGCAGGCCGAGCCACCTACCCTACGAGCAGTACTTC.

The rearrangement links TRBV5-1 to TRBJ2-7, with 8 positions matching TRBD2. This CDR3 region has 16 residues. Per the germline V gene, CDR1 is SGHRS and CDR2 is YFSETQ. With 4 bases clipped from V and 2 bases from J, the junction kept 11 bases outside the gene matches. The CDR3 nucleotides are TGCGCCAGCAGCCCCGGAGGCGTAGCGGGAACCTACGAGCAGTACTTC. It yields the protein CASSPGGVAGTYEQYF.

CDR3 protein: CASSLGSQNQPQHF. Here the CDR3 DNA reads TGTGCCAGCAGCTTAGGATCACAAAATCAGCCCCAGCATTTT. The chain recombines TRBV7-9 with TRBJ1-5; D gene uncertain. CDR1 and CDR2 from the germline V gene are SEHNR and FQNEAQ (reference sequence). The V gene lost 1 base and the J gene lost 4 bases, with 8 bases spanning the gap. This CDR3 is 14 amino acids long.

The rearrangement links TRBV4-2 to TRBJ2-3; D might be TRBD1 or TRBD2, each matching 5 bases. This CDR3 is 19 amino acids long. Per the germline V gene, CDR1 is LGHNA and CDR2 is YNFKEQ. V lost 4 bases and J 1 base, leaving 24 bases between the germline ends. CDR3 nucleotide sequence: TGTGCCAGCAGCCTAAGAGGGGTTTCGTTTCCTGACGGCACAGATACGCAGTATTTT. Its translation: CASSLRGVSFPDGTDTQYF.

This clonotype was seen a few times. The chain uses TRBV20-1 and TRBJ2-7; unclear D gene. V lost 1 base and J 4 bases, leaving 11 bases between the germline ends. Germline CDR1 is DFQATT and CDR2 is SNEGSKA (reference sequence). The length of the CDR3 is 13 residues. CDR3 protein: CSARGWGGYEQYF. Written as DNA, the CDR3 is TGCAGTGCTAGAGGGTGGGGTGGGTACGAGCAGTACTTC.

This clonotype occurred once. The rearrangement links TRBV28 to TRBJ1-2, with a possible D match to TRBD1 (5 bases). Germline CDR1 and CDR2: MDHEN and SYDVKM. Trimming removed 5 bases at V and 1 base at J, with 11 bases between. There are 14 residues in the CDR3. The chain's CDR3 is CASSARGVNYGYTF. CDR3 coding DNA: TGTGCCAGCAGTGCCCGGGGGGTTAACTATGGCTACACCTTC.

This chain connects TRBV7-3 to TRBJ2-1; 9 bases fit TRBD2. Losses at the gene ends were 2 bases for V and 4 bases for J; bases not matched to a gene: 3. The CDR3 is 15 amino acids. Looked up from germline, CDR1 is SGHTA and CDR2 is FQGTGA. This CDR3 reads CASSLDSGSYNEQFF. The DNA for the CDR3 is TGTGCCAGCAGCTTAGATAGCGGGAGTTACAATGAGCAGTTCTTC.

This rearrangement joins TRBV27 to TRBJ1-2, with D hard to call. The CDR3 loop spans 15 amino acids. The V gene's germline CDR1 is MNHEY and CDR2 SMNVEV (reference sequence). Trimming removed 5 bases at V and 3 bases at J, with 16 bases between. The CDR3 region is CASSPSLQLDYGYTF. CDR3 coding DNA: TGTGCCAGCAGTCCATCCCTACAGTTGGACTATGGCTACACCTTC.